This T cell receptor beta chain was sequenced for a study of vaccination effects on CD4 cells after COVID-19. Findings and limits, study-wide: Among infection- and vaccine-induced clones, marked clonal contraction occurred late after vaccination. Convalescent patients in the study were few, and early post-infection timepoints were absent. In healthy vaccinees, only 1 of 255 vaccine-induced clones cross-reacted with common cold coronaviruses.

CD4+ T cells specific for antigen were expanded with viral peptide pools by the ViraFEST assay before sequencing. Having been cultured for around nine days, the cells underwent CD4+ T cell isolation. Absence of prior SARS-CoV-2 infection characterized the vaccine recipients, who showed negative nucleocapsid antibodies. Data came from immunoSEQ multiplex PCR; TCRdb stores just in-frame clones and leaves some out. The sample has about 73,000 clones, around 79% seen once; the top ten hold 2.5% to 3.5%. With respect to this clone: The antigen is unknown.

CDR1 is SGDLS, CDR2 YYNGEE, per germline. The CDR3 has 17 residues. Trimming took off 0 bases at V and 3 bases at J, with 18 bases between the two ends. Sequenced material: CD4+ T cells from PBMCs cultured with HCoV-NL63 spike peptides, taken before COVID-19 vaccination. The chain combines TRBV9 with TRBJ2-5; D is undetermined. The clonotype originates from a human donor who received a COVID-19 vaccine. CDR3 sequence: CASSVEFAQLPKETQYF. For the CDR3, the DNA is TGTGCCAGCAGCGTAGAGTTCGCACAGCTTCCAAAAGAGACCCAGTACTTC.